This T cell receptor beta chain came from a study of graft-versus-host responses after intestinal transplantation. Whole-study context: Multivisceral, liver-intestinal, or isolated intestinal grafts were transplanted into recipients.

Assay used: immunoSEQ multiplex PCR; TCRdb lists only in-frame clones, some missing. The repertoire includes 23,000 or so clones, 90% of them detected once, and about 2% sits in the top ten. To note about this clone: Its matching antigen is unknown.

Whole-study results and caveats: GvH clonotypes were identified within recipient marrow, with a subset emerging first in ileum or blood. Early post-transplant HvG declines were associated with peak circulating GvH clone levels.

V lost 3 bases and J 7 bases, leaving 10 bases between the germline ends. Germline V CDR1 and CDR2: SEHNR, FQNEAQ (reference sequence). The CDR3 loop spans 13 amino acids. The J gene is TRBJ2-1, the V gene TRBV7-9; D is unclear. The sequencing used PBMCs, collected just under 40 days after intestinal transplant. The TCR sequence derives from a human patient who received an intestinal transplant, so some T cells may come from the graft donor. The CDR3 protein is CASSFRLTNEQFF. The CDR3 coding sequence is TGTGCCAGCAGCTTTAGGCTTACTAATGAGCAGTTCTTC.